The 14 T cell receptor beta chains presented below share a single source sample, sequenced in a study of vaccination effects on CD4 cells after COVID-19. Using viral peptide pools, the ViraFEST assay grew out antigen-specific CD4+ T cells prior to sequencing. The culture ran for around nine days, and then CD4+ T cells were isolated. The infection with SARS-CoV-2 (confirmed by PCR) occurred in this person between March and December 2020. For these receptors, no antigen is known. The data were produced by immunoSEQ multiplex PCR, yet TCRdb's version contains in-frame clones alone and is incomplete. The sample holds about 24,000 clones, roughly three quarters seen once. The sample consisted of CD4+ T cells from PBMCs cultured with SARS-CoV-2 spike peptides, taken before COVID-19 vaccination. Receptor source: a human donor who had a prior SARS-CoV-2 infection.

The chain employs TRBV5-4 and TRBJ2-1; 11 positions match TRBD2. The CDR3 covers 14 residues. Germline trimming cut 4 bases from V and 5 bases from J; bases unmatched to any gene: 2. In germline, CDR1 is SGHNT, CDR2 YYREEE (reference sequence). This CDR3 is CASSPGLADNEQFF. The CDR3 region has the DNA TGTGCCAGCAGCCCGGGACTAGCGGACAATGAGCAGTTCTTC. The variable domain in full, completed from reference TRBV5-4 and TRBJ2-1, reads ETGVTQSPTHLIKTRGQQVTLRCSSQSGHNTVSWYQQALGQGPQFIFQYYREEENGRGNFPPRFSGLQFPNYSSELNVNALELDDSALYLCASSPGLADNEQFFGPGTRLTVL.

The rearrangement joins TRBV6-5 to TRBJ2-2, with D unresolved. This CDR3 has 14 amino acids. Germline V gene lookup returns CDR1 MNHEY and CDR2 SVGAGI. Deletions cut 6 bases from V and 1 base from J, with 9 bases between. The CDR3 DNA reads TGTGCCAGCAGGCTGGGCCGGAACACCGGGGAGCTGTTTTTT. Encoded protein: CASRLGRNTGELFF.

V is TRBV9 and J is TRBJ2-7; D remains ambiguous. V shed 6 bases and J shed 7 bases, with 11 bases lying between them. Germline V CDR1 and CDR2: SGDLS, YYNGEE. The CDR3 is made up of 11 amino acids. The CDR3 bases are TGTGCCAGCACCCAGGAGTGGGAGCAGTACTTC. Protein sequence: CASTQEWEQYF.

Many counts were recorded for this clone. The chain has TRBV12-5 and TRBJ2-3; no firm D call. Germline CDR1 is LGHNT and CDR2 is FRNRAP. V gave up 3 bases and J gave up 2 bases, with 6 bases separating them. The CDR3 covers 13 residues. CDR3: CASGLRDTDTQYF. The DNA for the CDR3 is TGTGCTAGTGGTTTACGAGACACAGATACGCAGTATTTT.

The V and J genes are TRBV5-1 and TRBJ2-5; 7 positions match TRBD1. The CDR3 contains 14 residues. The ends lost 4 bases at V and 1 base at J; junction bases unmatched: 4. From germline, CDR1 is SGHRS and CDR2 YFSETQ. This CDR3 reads CASSGGQPQETQYF. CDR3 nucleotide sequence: TGCGCCAGCAGCGGGGGACAGCCCCAAGAGACCCAGTACTTC.

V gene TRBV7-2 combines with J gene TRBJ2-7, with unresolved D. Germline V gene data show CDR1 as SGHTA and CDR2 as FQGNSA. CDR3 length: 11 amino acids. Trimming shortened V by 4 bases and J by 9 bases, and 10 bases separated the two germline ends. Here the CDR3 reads CASSSKAGQYF. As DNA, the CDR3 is TGTGCCAGCAGCTCAAAGGCTGGGCAGTACTTC.

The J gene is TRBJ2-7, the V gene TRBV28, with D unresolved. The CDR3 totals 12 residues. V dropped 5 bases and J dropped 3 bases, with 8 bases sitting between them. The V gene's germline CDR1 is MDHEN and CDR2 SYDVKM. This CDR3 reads CASSHSSYEQYF. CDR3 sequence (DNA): TGTGCCAGCAGTCACTCCAGCTACGAGCAGTACTTC.

The CDR3 DNA reads TGTGCCAGCAGTTTCCCGGACGGGACAGGGGTTGAAGGCAATCAGCCCCAGCATTTT. It encodes CASSFPDGTGVEGNQPQHF. The chain is built from TRBV27 and TRBJ1-5; TRBD1 aligns across 10 bases. CDR1 MNHEY and CDR2 SMNVEV come from the germline V gene (reference sequence). V shed 3 bases and J 2 bases; nucleotides not matched to a gene: 13. The CDR3 totals 19 residues.

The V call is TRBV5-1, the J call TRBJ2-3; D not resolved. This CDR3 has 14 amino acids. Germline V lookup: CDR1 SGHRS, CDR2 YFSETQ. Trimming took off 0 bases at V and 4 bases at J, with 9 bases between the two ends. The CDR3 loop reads CASSLVGLSDTQYF. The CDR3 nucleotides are TGCGCCAGCAGCTTGGTTGGTCTTTCAGATACGCAGTATTTT.

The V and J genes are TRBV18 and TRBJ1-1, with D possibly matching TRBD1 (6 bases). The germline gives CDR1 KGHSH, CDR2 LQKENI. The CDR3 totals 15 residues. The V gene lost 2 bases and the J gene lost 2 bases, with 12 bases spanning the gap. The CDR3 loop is CASSPRGAPNTEAFF. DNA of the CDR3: TGTGCCAGCTCACCAAGGGGGGCGCCTAACACTGAAGCTTTCTTT.

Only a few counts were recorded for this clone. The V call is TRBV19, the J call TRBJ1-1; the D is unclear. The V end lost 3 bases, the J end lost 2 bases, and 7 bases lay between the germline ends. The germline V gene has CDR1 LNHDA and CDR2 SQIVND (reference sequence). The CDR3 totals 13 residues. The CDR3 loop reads CASSIPYNTEAFF. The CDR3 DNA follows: TGTGCCAGTAGTATCCCCTACAACACTGAAGCTTTCTTT.

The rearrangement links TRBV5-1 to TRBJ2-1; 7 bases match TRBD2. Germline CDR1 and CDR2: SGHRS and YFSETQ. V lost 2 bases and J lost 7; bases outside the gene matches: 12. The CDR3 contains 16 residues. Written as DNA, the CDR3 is TGCGCCAGCAGCTTCAGGTCTCTAGCGGACGATAATGAGCAGTTCTTC. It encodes CASSFRSLADDNEQFF.

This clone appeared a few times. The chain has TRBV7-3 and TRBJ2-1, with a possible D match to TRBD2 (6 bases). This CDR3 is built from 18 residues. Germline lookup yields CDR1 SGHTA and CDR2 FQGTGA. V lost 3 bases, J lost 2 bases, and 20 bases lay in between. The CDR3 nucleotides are TGTGCCAGCAGCTTCGAAGCGGGCCGCAGTTTAACCTACAATGAGCAGTTCTTC. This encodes CASSFEAGRSLTYNEQFF.

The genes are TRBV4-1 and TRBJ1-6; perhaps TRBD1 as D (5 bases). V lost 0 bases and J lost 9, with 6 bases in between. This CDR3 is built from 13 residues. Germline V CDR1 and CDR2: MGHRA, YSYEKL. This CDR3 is CASSQDRVSPLHF. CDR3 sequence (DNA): TGCGCCAGCAGCCAAGACAGGGTTTCACCCCTCCACTTT.